Shown below are 21 T cell receptor beta chains from a single sample sequenced in a study of post-analysis software for immune sequencing data. Carried by the TCR beta cDNA libraries were unique molecular identifiers. TCRdb re-called the PCR reads through MiXCR, storing one row per CDR3 protein. The sample yields about 770,000 distinct CDR3 sequences, about 45% seen once. Points from the study as a whole: In patients, four to six TRBV segments were more frequent than in controls, with TRBV5-6, TRBV5-1 and TRBV20-1 among them.

No antigen has been assigned to these receptors. The sequenced sample consisted of blood. These receptors all come from a girl aged 5-17 years with multiple sclerosis.

This chain joins TRBV28 and TRBJ2-7; 8 bases match TRBD1. The J call may be incorrect, as the DNA end agrees better with TRBJ2-1. Germline lookup yields CDR1 MDHEN and CDR2 SYDVKM. CDR3 length: 14 amino acids. The CDR3 coding sequence is TGTGCCAGCAGCCTCAGGGGGCGGGATAATGAGCAGTTCTTC. Translation gives CASSLRGRDNEQFF.

The chain has TRBV5-6 and TRBJ2-1; the D gene is possibly TRBD2 (5 bases). This CDR3 is built from 15 residues. The germline V and J ends were trimmed by 2 bases and 7 bases, with 16 bases remaining between them. Germline V gives CDR1 SGHDT, CDR2 YYEEEE. In DNA form, the CDR3 reads TGTGCCAGCAGCTTCTTCGGAGTGACGGGGAATGAGCAGTTCTTC. Translated, it gives CASSFFGVTGNEQFF.

This clonotype was detected only a few times. J is TRBJ1-6 and V is TRBV5-1; D ambiguous. V dropped 0 bases and J dropped 7 bases, with 5 bases sitting between them. In germline, CDR1 is SGHRS, CDR2 YFSETQ. The CDR3 has 13 residues. CDR3 DNA sequence: TGCGCCAGCAGCTTGGGTACAAATTCACCCCTCCACTTT. It encodes CASSLGTNSPLHF.

This clonotype was picked up a small number of times. The J gene is TRBJ1-1, the V gene TRBV6-5, with D hard to call. The germline CDR1 and CDR2 sequences are MNHEY and SVGAGI. This CDR3 is 15 amino acids long. V was cut by 2 bases and J by 0 bases, with 10 bases left in between. CDR3 sequence: CASSYGQAMNTEAFF. Here the CDR3 DNA reads TGTGCCAGCAGTTACGGGCAGGCTATGAACACTGAAGCTTTCTTT.

This clonotype was picked up a small number of times. The rearrangement uses TRBV5-1 and TRBJ1-2, with D possibly TRBD1 on 5 matching bases. Germline CDR1 and CDR2: SGHRS and YFSETQ. The CDR3 consists of 16 residues. V was shortened by 0 bases and J by 4 bases, with 16 bases between the two germline ends. This chain's CDR3 is CASSLELRGSGYGYTF. CDR3 DNA: TGCGCCAGCAGCTTGGAGTTGAGGGGTAGCGGCTATGGCTACACCTTC.

CDR3 loop: CSASYDRGQPQHF. For the CDR3, the DNA is TGCAGTGCTAGCTACGACAGGGGCCAGCCCCAGCATTTT. The V gene is TRBV20-1, the J gene TRBJ1-5; 8 nucleotides match TRBD1. The CDR3 totals 13 residues. The V gene's germline CDR1 is DFQATT and CDR2 SNEGSKA (reference sequence). The V segment lost 3 bases and the J segment 7 bases; nucleotides outside the gene matches: 5.

The chain employs TRBV18 and TRBJ2-5; 7 bases align to TRBD1. The CDR3 runs 12 residues. Trimming at V came to 9 bases and at J to 4 bases, leaving 5 bases not matched to a gene. Per the germline V gene, CDR1 is KGHSH and CDR2 is LQKENI. CDR3 DNA: TGTGCCAGTGGACAGGACGGAGAGACCCAGTACTTC. It translates to CASGQDGETQYF.

The chain combines TRBV6-7 with TRBJ1-1; a weak D match, TRBD1 (6 bases). TRBV6-7 counts as an open reading frame of uncertain function. CDR3 size: 15 residues. V was clipped by 7 bases and J by 5 bases, with 20 bases between them. CDR3 amino acids: CASIDLFGGATEAFF. The CDR3, as DNA: TGTGCCAGCATCGACCTTTTCGGGGGCGCGACTGAAGCTTTCTTT.

In DNA form, the CDR3 reads TGTGCCAGCAGCTTCGGGGATGGGCGCTCCTACGAGCAGTACTTC. It translates to CASSFGDGRSYEQYF. The genes are TRBV7-9 and TRBJ2-7; possibly TRBD2 for D (5 bases). Per germline, CDR1 SEHNR and CDR2 FQNEAQ (reference sequence). The length of the CDR3 is 15 residues. V lost 3 bases to trimming and J lost 0 bases, with 12 bases between them.

This clonotype was detected only a few times. The V and J genes are TRBV6-1 and TRBJ2-3, with D possibly being TRBD2 (6 bases). CDR1 is MNHNS, CDR2 SASEGT, per germline. The CDR3 sequence is 14 residues long. Trimming took 2 bases from V and 5 from J, leaving 11 bases between them. The CDR3 region has the DNA TGTGCCAGCAGTGAAAACCGAGCGGGAGATACGCAGTATTTT. As protein: CASSENRAGDTQYF.

The rearrangement links TRBV7-9 to TRBJ2-2; 7 bases line up with TRBD1. This CDR3 is built from 13 residues. Looked up from germline, CDR1 is SEHNR and CDR2 is FQNEAQ (reference sequence). Trimming cost V 11 bases and J 6 bases; bases outside gene matches: 9. CDR3 protein: CAGQRDSPGELFF. CDR3 nucleotides: TGTGCCGGACAACGGGACAGCCCCGGGGAGCTGTTTTTT.

The V gene is TRBV11-2, the J gene TRBJ2-5; 9 bases line up with TRBD1. The J call may be faulty, since TRBJ2-7 better matches the DNA end. Germline CDR1 and CDR2: SGHAT and FQNNGV. This CDR3 is built from 14 residues. CDR3 amino acids: CASRTGTGLYEQYF. The CDR3 bases are TGTGCCAGCAGAACCGGGACAGGGTTATACGAGCAGTACTTC.

This clonotype was observed a handful of times. CDR3: CASSPSPQGADSSGANVLTF. CDR3 coding DNA: TGTGCCAGCAGCCCCTCCCCACAGGGAGCGGATAGCTCTGGGGCCAACGTCCTGACTTTC. This chain connects TRBV7-3 to TRBJ2-6, with a tentative D call TRBD1 (6 bases). The CDR3 loop spans 20 amino acids. Trimming left V 5 bases short and J 0 bases short, with 23 bases between. Germline V gene sequence: CDR1 SGHTA, CDR2 FQGTGA.

CDR3 amino acids: CASRGLLHEQYF. DNA of the CDR3: TGTGCCAGCCGTGGACTACTTCACGAGCAGTACTTC. The rearrangement links TRBV6-5 to TRBJ2-7, with a weak D call TRBD2 (6 bases). The CDR3 totals 12 residues. Between the trimmed V and J ends, which lost 8 bases and 5 bases, there was a span of 13 bases. Germline CDR1 is MNHEY and CDR2 is SVGAGI.

The V gene is TRBV29-1, the J gene TRBJ2-3, with D unresolved. Between the trimmed V and J ends, which lost 2 bases and 1 base, there was a span of 13 bases. The CDR3 loop spans 15 amino acids. Germline V gene data show CDR1 as SQVTM and CDR2 as ANQGSEA. This chain's CDR3 is CSVEILVLGTDTQYF. CDR3 sequence (DNA): TGCAGCGTTGAAATCCTAGTATTGGGCACAGATACGCAGTATTTT.

Only a few counts were recorded for this clonotype. The chain employs TRBV12-5 and TRBJ2-4, with D possibly matching TRBD2 (6 bases). The CDR3 contains 13 residues. Germline V lookup: CDR1 LGHNT, CDR2 FRNRAP. Trimming stripped 2 bases from V and 14 bases from J, with 16 bases between. The CDR3 bases are TGTGCTAGTGGTTTGCAGCCCGGGACTTGGGAGTACTTC. Translating gives CASGLQPGTWEYF.

The chain carries TRBV29-1 and TRBJ2-3; D gene unclear. Per the germline V gene, CDR1 is SQVTM and CDR2 is ANQGSEA. The ends were cut back, 2 bases at V and 3 bases at J, with 6 bases in the middle. The CDR3 totals 12 residues. CDR3 region: CSVELGTDTQYF. Written as DNA, the CDR3 is TGCAGCGTTGAATTGGGGACAGATACGCAGTATTTT.

V is TRBV10-3 and J is TRBJ2-7; D may be TRBD1 or TRBD2 (5 bases each). The V end lost 0 bases, the J end lost 0 bases, and 15 bases lay between the germline ends. The V gene's germline CDR1 is ENHRY and CDR2 SYGVKD. The CDR3 has 17 residues. The CDR3 DNA reads as TGTGCCATCAGTGAGTCCGGGGCCCCCTCAGGCTCCTACGAGCAGTACTTC. This sequence encodes CAISESGAPSGSYEQYF.

This clonotype was picked up a small number of times. The chain joins TRBV2 to TRBJ2-1; either TRBD1 or TRBD2 may supply D (5 bases each). This CDR3 is 12 amino acids long. CDR1 is SNHLY and CDR2 is FYNNEI in the germline V gene. Trimming pared 3 bases from V and 12 bases from J, leaving 12 bases between. This CDR3 reads CASSDRGSGQFF. The CDR3 DNA sequence: TGTGCCAGCAGTGATAGGGGCAGCGGGCAGTTCTTC.

This chain connects TRBV15 to TRBJ1-2; 8 nucleotides align to TRBD1. Germline lookup yields CDR1 LNHNV and CDR2 YYDKDF (reference sequence). CDR3 length equals 18 residues. V was pared by 1 base and J by 3 bases, with 13 bases of the junction left unmatched. The CDR3 region has the DNA TGTGCCACCAGCAGAGCAACCGGGACAGGACAAAAGGACTATGGCTACACCTTC. Translated: CATSRATGTGQKDYGYTF.

Comment on this clonotype: At one end the junction does not follow the germline gene, possibly because of a read error. V gene TRBV20-1 combines with J gene TRBJ1-6; 8 bases are shared with TRBD1. The CDR3 runs to 13 residues. Germline CDR1 DFQATT, CDR2 SNEGSKA (reference sequence). The CDR3 DNA follows: TGCAGTGCTAGGGACAGGGTTTATTCACCCCGCCACTTT. It encodes CSARDRVYSPRHF.